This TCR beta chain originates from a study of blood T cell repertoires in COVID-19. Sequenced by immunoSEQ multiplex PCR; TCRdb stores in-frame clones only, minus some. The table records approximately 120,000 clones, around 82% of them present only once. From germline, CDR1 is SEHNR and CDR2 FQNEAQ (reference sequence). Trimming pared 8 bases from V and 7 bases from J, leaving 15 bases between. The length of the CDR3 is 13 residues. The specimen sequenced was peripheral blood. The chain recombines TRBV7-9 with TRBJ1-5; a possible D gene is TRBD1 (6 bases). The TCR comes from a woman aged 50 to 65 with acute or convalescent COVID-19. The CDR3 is CASGGGGEQPQHF. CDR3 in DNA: TGTGCCAGCGGCGGGGGCGGCGAGCAGCCCCAGCATTTT.